Detailed here is one T cell receptor (beta chain). This record belongs to a study of cytomegalovirus exposure and HLA in healthy donors. TCRdb keeps only in-frame clones here, not all; method: immunoSEQ multiplex PCR. Counted here are around 130,000 clones, roughly 90% occurring once; the ten biggest clones make up 3% to 4%. The V and J ends lost 10 bases and 1 base, in that order; junction bases with no gene match: 7. Germline lookup yields CDR1 MDHEN and CDR2 SYDVKM. This CDR3 region has 14 residues. This TCR came from a man aged 25-45 years in good health and CMV-seronegative. Sequencing was carried out using PBMCs. The chain carries TRBV28 and TRBJ2-1; 7 nucleotides line up with TRBD2. The CDR3 is CATLGGVSYNEQFF. CDR3 in DNA: TGTGCCACCTTGGGGGGGGTTTCCTACAATGAGCAGTTCTTC.